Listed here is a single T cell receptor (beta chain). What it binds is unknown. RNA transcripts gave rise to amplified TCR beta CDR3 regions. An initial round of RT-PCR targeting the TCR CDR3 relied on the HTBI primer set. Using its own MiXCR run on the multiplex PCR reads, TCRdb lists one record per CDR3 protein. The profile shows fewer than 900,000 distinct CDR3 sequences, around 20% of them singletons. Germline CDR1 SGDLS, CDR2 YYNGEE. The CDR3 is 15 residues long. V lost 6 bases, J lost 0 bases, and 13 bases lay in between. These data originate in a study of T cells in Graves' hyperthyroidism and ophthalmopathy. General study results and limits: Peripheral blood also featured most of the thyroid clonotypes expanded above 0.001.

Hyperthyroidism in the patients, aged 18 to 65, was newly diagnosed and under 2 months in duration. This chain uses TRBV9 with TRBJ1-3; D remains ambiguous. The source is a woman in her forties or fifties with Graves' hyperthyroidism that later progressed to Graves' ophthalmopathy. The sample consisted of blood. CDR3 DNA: TGTGCCAGCACCGTGAATCTGAGCTCTGGAAACACCATATATTTT. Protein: CASTVNLSSGNTIYF.